These T cell receptor beta chains were read from a single sample in a study of blood T cell repertoires in COVID-19. Repertoires were generated with immunoSEQ multiplex PCR, while TCRdb's copy carries only in-frame clones and drops some. The repertoire holds a few hundred thousand clones, with 75% to 90% as singletons. The source material was peripheral blood. These receptors originate from a woman between 18 and 29 years old with acute or convalescent COVID-19. Both conserved end residues are part of each CDR3. D genes are given only for firm matches. Part of the rows lack a size; the others show once, few, many or a class for expanded clones.

D gene: NA
clone size: NA
V gene: TRBV3-1/TRBV3-2
J gene: TRBJ1-2
CDR3 DNA: TGTGCCAGCAGCCAAGCCCAGGTTCGAAACTATGGCTACACCTTC
CDR3 protein: CASSQAQVRNYGYTF

D gene: TRBD2
clone size: NA
V gene: TRBV13
J gene: TRBJ2-1
CDR3 DNA: TGTGCCAGCAGCTCCAAGGCCCTAGCGGGAGGGCCATACAATGAGCAGTTCTTC
CDR3 protein: CASSSKALAGGPYNEQFF

D gene: TRBD2
clone size: NA
V gene: TRBV24-1
J gene: TRBJ2-3
CDR3 DNA: TGTGCCACCAGTGATGGGACTAGAGATACGCAGTATTTT
CDR3 protein: CATSDGTRDTQYF

D gene: TRBD1
clone size: NA
V gene: TRBV19
J gene: TRBJ1-5
CDR3 DNA: TGTGCCAGTATTGACAGGGGATTTCAGCCCCAGCATTTT
CDR3 protein: CASIDRGFQPQHF

D gene: TRBD2
clone size: NA
V gene: TRBV11-2
J gene: TRBJ2-2
CDR3 DNA: TGTGCCAGCAGCTTTACCGGGACTAGCGACACCGGGGAGCTGTTTTTT
CDR3 protein: CASSFTGTSDTGELFF

D gene: TRBD1
clone size: NA
V gene: TRBV30
J gene: TRBJ2-7
CDR3 DNA: TGTGCCTGGAGCAACAGGGGCCCGGACGAGCAGTACTTC
CDR3 protein: CAWSNRGPDEQYF

D gene: TRBD2
clone size: NA
V gene: TRBV7-2
J gene: TRBJ2-7
CDR3 DNA: TGTGCCAGCAGCGTCACCGGGACTAGCGGCTACGAGCAGTACTTC
CDR3 protein: CASSVTGTSGYEQYF

D gene: TRBD1
clone size: few
V gene: TRBV5-4
J gene: TRBJ1-2
CDR3 DNA: TGTGCCAGCAGCTTGGATAAGGGGACAGGGAACTATGGCTACACCTTC
CDR3 protein: CASSLDKGTGNYGYTF

D gene: NA
clone size: once
V gene: TRBV27
J gene: TRBJ1-3
CDR3 DNA: TGTGCCAGCAGTCCCCCGGGGGGCGACTCTGGAAACACCATATATTTT
CDR3 protein: CASSPPGGDSGNTIYF

D gene: NA
clone size: NA
V gene: TRBV9
J gene: TRBJ1-6
CDR3 DNA: TGTGCCAGCAGCGTAGAGTCACGGGGGGTCGCAGGCTCACCCCTCCACTTT
CDR3 protein: CASSVESRGVAGSPLHF

D gene: NA
clone size: NA
V gene: TRBV7-2
J gene: TRBJ2-7
CDR3 DNA: TGTGCCAGCAGTAAGGGGTACTCCTACGAGCAGTACTTC
CDR3 protein: CASSKGYSYEQYF

D gene: TRBD1
clone size: NA
V gene: TRBV5-1
J gene: TRBJ2-7
CDR3 DNA: TGCGCCAGCAGCTTATCGACAGGGAAGGCCTACGAGCAGTACTTC
CDR3 protein: CASSLSTGKAYEQYF

D gene: TRBD1
clone size: NA
V gene: TRBV7-2
J gene: TRBJ2-7
CDR3 DNA: TGTGCCAGCAGCTCCCGACAGGGCGGAGTTTACGAGCAGTACTTC
CDR3 protein: CASSSRQGGVYEQYF

D gene: TRBD1
clone size: few
V gene: TRBV19
J gene: TRBJ1-5
CDR3 DNA: TGTGCCAGTAGTCCCGACAGGGTAAACCAGCCCCAGCATTTT
CDR3 protein: CASSPDRVNQPQHF

D gene: TRBD1
clone size: few
V gene: TRBV10-3
J gene: TRBJ2-1
CDR3 DNA: TGTGCCATCAGAAGGGGGACAGGGTCCTACAATGAGCAGTTCTTC
CDR3 protein: CAIRRGTGSYNEQFF

D gene: TRBD1
clone size: NA
V gene: TRBV3-1/TRBV3-2
J gene: TRBJ1-5
CDR3 DNA: TGTGCCAGCAGCCAAGATGACAGGGGGTCTAATCAGCCCCAGCATTTT
CDR3 protein: CASSQDDRGSNQPQHF

D gene: NA
clone size: NA
V gene: TRBV7-9
J gene: TRBJ2-7
CDR3 DNA: TGTGCCAGCAGCCCTCGTGGACTAACTACCTACGAGCAGTACTTC
CDR3 protein: CASSPRGLTTYEQYF

D gene: NA
clone size: NA
V gene: TRBV9
J gene: TRBJ2-4
CDR3 DNA: TGTGCCAGCAGCGTAGTAATAGCCAAAAACATTCAGTACTTC
CDR3 protein: CASSVVIAKNIQYF

D gene: TRBD2
clone size: NA
V gene: TRBV11-1
J gene: TRBJ2-7
CDR3 DNA: TGTGCCAGCAGCTATAGCGGGGGGAACGGCGAGCAGTACTTC
CDR3 protein: CASSYSGGNGEQYF

D gene: NA
clone size: NA
V gene: TRBV6-5
J gene: TRBJ1-1
CDR3 DNA: TGTGCCAGCAGTTACTCGGACAGGAACACTGAAGCTTTCTTT
CDR3 protein: CASSYSDRNTEAFF

D gene: TRBD1
clone size: NA
V gene: TRBV11-2
J gene: TRBJ1-3
CDR3 DNA: TGTGCCAGCAGCTTAAACCCTGTGACAGGGGCTGGAAACACCATATATTTT
CDR3 protein: CASSLNPVTGAGNTIYF

D gene: NA
clone size: NA
V gene: TRBV5-6
J gene: TRBJ1-5
CDR3 DNA: TGTGCCAGCAGCTTGGGGGACGGGGGGCCGCCCCAGCATTTT
CDR3 protein: CASSLGDGGPPQHF

D gene: TRBD1
clone size: NA
V gene: TRBV19
J gene: TRBJ1-2
CDR3 DNA: TGTGCCAGTAGTACTTCATGGGGACAGAACCAATACACCTTC
CDR3 protein: CASSTSWGQNQYTF

D gene: TRBD2
clone size: NA
V gene: TRBV11-2
J gene: TRBJ2-1
CDR3 DNA: TGTGCCAGCAGCCCTATAGCGGGAGGTGGGAATGAGCAGTTCTTC
CDR3 protein: CASSPIAGGGNEQFF

D gene: TRBD2
clone size: NA
V gene: TRBV2
J gene: TRBJ2-2
CDR3 DNA: TGTGCCAGCAGTGGCCGGGGGGTGGACACCGGGGAGCTGTTTTTT
CDR3 protein: CASSGRGVDTGELFF

D gene: TRBD2
clone size: NA
V gene: TRBV6-5
J gene: TRBJ2-7
CDR3 DNA: TGTGCCAGCAGTTACCGGGCTAGCGGGAGCTACGAGCAGTACTTC
CDR3 protein: CASSYRASGSYEQYF

D gene: TRBD2
clone size: NA
V gene: TRBV19
J gene: TRBJ2-1
CDR3 DNA: TGTGCCAGTAGCGAGCGGGAGGTTTACAATGAGCAGTTCTTC
CDR3 protein: CASSEREVYNEQFF

D gene: TRBD1
clone size: NA
V gene: TRBV5-1
J gene: TRBJ1-4
CDR3 DNA: TGCGCCAGCAGCGCGGGACAGGGGCAGAATGAAAAACTGTTTTTT
CDR3 protein: CASSAGQGQNEKLFF

D gene: NA
clone size: NA
V gene: TRBV7-9
J gene: TRBJ1-1
CDR3 DNA: TGTGCCGCAGGGAGGGGAGACACTGAAGCTTTCTTT
CDR3 protein: CAAGRGDTEAFF

D gene: TRBD1
clone size: once
V gene: TRBV13
J gene: TRBJ2-7
CDR3 DNA: TGTGCCAGCAGCTCCGGACAGGGGACTCGCTACGAGCAGTACTTC
CDR3 protein: CASSSGQGTRYEQYF